This T cell receptor beta chain was recorded in a study of cytomegalovirus exposure and HLA in healthy donors listed by TCRdb under 2017. Notes on the research overall: In an earlier analysis of approximately 500 of the donors, under 300 Gb of sequence data and some 100 million unique TCR beta sequences from approximately 180 million T cells were reported. About 320 gigabases of sequencing data and 70 million to 85 million unique TCR sequences were included in an early release covering under 650 HLA-typed donors. The genetic ancestry cluster associated with self-reported Caucasian donors included about four fifths of the approximately 410 genotyped donors. The study was designed to test whether signatures of past pathogen exposure could be identified by cataloging public T cell receptors. The T cell repertoires of under 750 subjects were profiled by immunosequencing and related to cytomegalovirus serostatus. In addition to the first cohort of roughly 670 subjects, a separate validation cohort of approximately 130 different subjects was used. To predict cytomegalovirus infection status, the study combined high-throughput TCR immunosequencing, statistical association of individual TCRs with disease status, and machine learning. A later analysis re-examined previously published TCR beta repertoires from just over 650 donors and added high-resolution HLA genotyping to investigate patterns of TCR occurrence. The later analysis used no new phenotypic data to find candidate immune exposures, relying instead on TCR beta sequences and their occurrence across donors. An earlier analysis of 587 of the donors applied high-throughput TCR beta sequencing to assess whether each TCR beta V gene segment acted as functional or pseudogenic. Donor age, sex, ethnicity and CMV serostatus were compiled together with the repertoire data. A later genetic analysis used genome-wide SNP genotypes for about 65% of the roughly 700 donors, treating that subset as a discovery cohort. Every repertoire in the discovery cohort had been generated on one and the same sequencing platform. Class I and class II HLA loci were covered by the typing at four-digit resolution. The number of typed donors differed by locus: about 620-630 for A, B, C, DRB1 and DQB1; 500 to 550 for DQA1; some 590 for DPA1; and roughly 490 for DPB1. Roughly 5 DR-DQ haplotypes were handled as single units for association and clustering, since linkage in the cohort was strong. Across 398 genotyped donors of the cohort, an average of approximately 240,000 unique TCR beta nucleotide sequences per donor were sequenced, and approximately 17% of those sequences were non-productive. The paper as a whole reports these results and caveats: A cluster of highly shared sequence variants was judged likely to be a technical artifact of the sequencing pipeline. While some public TCRs were present in many individuals, most TCR sequences turned up only very rarely across donors. Some IMGT-functional V segments, including TRBV6-2 and TRBV6-3, could not be told apart with the 87-base-pair reads, so those segments were excluded. In both the original and validation cohorts, the classifier was reported to diagnose cytomegalovirus status with high specificity and sensitivity. A later analysis associated about 17,000 TCR beta sequences with specific HLA alleles at a false discovery rate of 0.05. A later genetic analysis associated a missense DCLRE1C variant with V-gene and J-gene trimming of TCR beta chains, and an independent cohort replicated the association. In the study, approximately 160 TCR beta chains were listed as associated with cytomegalovirus. A further reported finding was that TCR beta sequences accurately predicted the HLA-A and HLA-B alleles for most subjects in the first cohort. Correlated functional status among segregating V segments might reflect linkage disequilibrium, but an unknown experimental factor could not be ruled out. The cohort was sequenced for TCR beta chains only, and without alpha or paired-chain data the features that could be detected were limited. Sequencing depth was assumed to be roughly uniform across donors in the presence/absence analyses, though that assumption may not hold. In a later analysis, TCR association rates were found to vary across HLA loci, with the most associated TCRs seen for DRB1 alleles and the fewest for HLA-C alleles. Compared with the approximately 700-donor mean, donors in an Asian-associated ancestry cluster had fewer N-insertions in productive TCRs, according to a later genetic analysis. Because HLA typing was missing for some donors at each locus, association tests included only the typed subset. In a later analysis, most CMV-associated TCR beta chains were found to appear HLA-restricted, with HLA associations seemingly driven largely by CMV exposure. It was suggested by the authors that the approach could potentially be generalized to other disease states and immunological phenotypes. Assigning TCR associations to individual alleles was difficult when HLA alleles, especially DR and DQ, strongly co-occurred. Compared with equally common non-associated chains, HLA-associated TCR beta chains in a later analysis were more clonally expanded and had lower generation probabilities. According to a later analysis, parvovirus B19, influenza, CMV and Epstein-Barr virus appeared linked to several top co-occurrence clusters. Some 16 rarely observed V segments, including chromosome 9 orphons, were excluded from the earlier analysis of about 500 of the donors because counts were too low. An earlier analysis of around 500 of the donors showed that most TCR beta V segments appeared in productive rearrangements either about 90% or about 30% of the time, which broadly matched IMGT annotations. For the cohort, immune exposure information was limited to CMV serostatus. In vitro tests confirmed that a few of the cytomegalovirus-associated TCR beta chains recognize cytomegalovirus antigens.

The cohort consisted of approximately 690 healthy bone marrow donors. At the time of sampling, every cohort member was nominally healthy, though immune exposures that went unrecorded were likely present. The donor was CMV seropositive and was included in the group of 300 or so seropositive cohort members. A peripheral blood sample was collected from each donor, and TCR beta sequencing was performed on peripheral blood mononuclear cells. The Qiagen DNeasy Blood Extraction Kit was used to extract genomic DNA from the blood cell samples. V lost 2 bases and J lost 10 bases, and the count of bases not matched to a germline gene is 9. For CDR1 and CDR2, the germline V gene lists SGHDT and YYEEEE. Spanning cysteine to phenylalanine, the CDR3 consists of 16 amino acids. The only DNA kept is the CDR3, 48 bases in frame from the first base. The protocol used for the library was the immunoSEQ multiplex PCR assay. A mixture of 60 forward primers for TCR Vbeta segments and 13 reverse primers for TCR Jbeta segments was used in the multiplex PCR. The CDR3 region of rearranged TCR beta genes was amplified from genomic DNA with a multiplex PCR assay. The amplified TCR beta libraries were sequenced on the Illumina HiSeq System as 87-base-pair reads. The paper's processing steps were these. A later analysis counted around 72 million unique TCR beta chains across the 666 repertoires, and roughly 10 million of these chains were shared by at least two donors. Raw reads were error-corrected and collapsed into unique sequences with a nearest-neighbor algorithm that merged closely related sequences to remove PCR and sequencing errors. Alignment of CDR3 sequences to IMGT reference sequences was used to assign V, D and J gene segments. For a sequence to be retained, at least a six-nucleotide match to both a V gene segment and a J gene segment was required. Rearrangements were called productive when the CDR3 lacked stop codons and stayed in frame with V and J; all others were non-productive. Following IMGT convention, CDR3 was defined as the stretch from the second conserved V-encoded cysteine up to the conserved J-encoded phenylalanine. In an earlier analysis of around 640 of the donors, sequences lacking an unambiguous match to a single V gene segment were excluded. An earlier analysis of 450 to 650 of the donors called V segments functional above 56.7% productive rearrangements and segregating when the between-donor standard deviation exceeded 5%. A statistical classification framework was developed to diagnose cytomegalovirus status using the catalog of TCR beta chain sequences. A later analysis assigned V and J genes by comparing TCR nucleotide sequences with IMGT/GENE-DB human TR gene sequences. Using the TCRdist pipeline, a later analysis assigned CDR3 sequences along with most-parsimonious VDJ recombination scenarios. In a later analysis, each TCR beta chain was defined by its CDR3 amino acid sequence together with its V-gene family, and reads without a unique V-gene family were excluded. A later analysis removed 600 or so highly shared, low-generation-probability nucleotide sequences to deal with suspected cross-contamination and a sequencing artifact. For each public chain, a later analysis derived a clonal expansion index from normalized ranks of inferred template counts within each repertoire. In a later analysis, generation probabilities were computed using a VDJ recombination model fitted to out-of-frame rearrangements, and the results were checked against IGoR. In a later analysis, hypergeometric tests were used to score TCR-TCR, TCR-HLA and TCR-CMV co-occurrence, with a repertoire-size bias correction applied to TCR pairs. A later analysis estimated false discovery rates by permuting HLA or CMV assignments 20 times. In a later analysis, co-occurring TCRs were grouped using DBSCAN, and TCRdist sequence similarity was added for clustering within HLA-allele-positive subsets. Repertoires with fewer than 30,000 or more than 120,000 public chains, plus five repertoires with anomalous nucleotide sharing, were excluded from co-occurrence clustering. Not all clones reach the TCRdb copy of this immuneACCESS table, which keeps in-frame sequences only. Checked studies attribute under half of the gap to unresolved V genes and leave the rest unexplained. The DNA was the basis for D and trimming; V, J and clone size are from that table. The sample includes 150,000 or so clones, with 75% to 80% observed a single time. Around 0.89% of the sample is in the top ten clones.

This clone was observed a handful of times. Its antigen is unknown. Per-nucleotide qualities are absent, and no much larger clonotype sits a single base away. This receptor chain uses TRBV5-6 and TRBJ1-6; TRBD1 agrees with 10 junctional bases. This TCR was recovered from a woman between 45 and 60 years old in good health and CMV-seropositive. What was sequenced was PBMCs. The nucleotide sequence reads as follows: TGTGCCAGCAGCTTAAGGGGACAGGGGATCAGGTCACCCCTCCACTTT. Translated, this is CASSLRGQGIRSPLHF.